The rows below give T cell receptor beta chains drawn from one sample of a study of identical twins. TCRdb processed the 5' RACE reads anew with MiXCR; each CDR3 protein has one entry. The sample contains 1.5 million or so distinct CDR3 sequences, under 35% of which appear only once. Sequenced material: cord blood. The receptors derive from a newborn girl in good health. CDR3s include the opening cysteine and the closing phenylalanine or tryptophan. A D gene is named only where the DNA matches it firmly. The listing skips clone size in some rows; elsewhere it reads once, few, many or a size class.

12	TRBV27	TRBJ2-7	NA	many	TGTGCCAGCAGTTATAAGGGGACAGAGCAGTACTTC	CASSYKGTEQYF
14	TRBV5-1	TRBJ2-7	NA	many	TGCGCCAGCAGCCCAGGACTTACTGCCTACGAGCAGTACTTC	CASSPGLTAYEQYF
14	TRBV5-1	TRBJ2-7	NA	NA	TGCGCCAGCAGCTTCGGACTTTCCTTCGACGAGCAGTACTTC	CASSFGLSFDEQYF
16	TRBV20-1	TRBJ2-3	TRBD2	few	TGCAGTGCTAGGGGACTAGCGGGGACTAGCACAGATACGCAGTATTTT	CSARGLAGTSTDTQYF
17	TRBV6-5	TRBJ2-7	TRBD2	NA	TGTGCCAGCAGTTACTTAGGACTAGCGGTCGCAGGAGGTGAGCAGTACTTC	CASSYLGLAVAGGEQYF
20	TRBV4-2	TRBJ1-4	NA	NA	TGTGCCAGCAGCCAGGTTTTTGTGTGGGGCCAAGCGACCAATAATGAAAAACTGTTTTTT	CASSQVFVWGQATNNEKLFF
13	TRBV20-1	TRBJ1-6	NA	few	TGCAGTGCTACCCGGGACGTAAATTCACCCCTCCACTTT	CSATRDVNSPLHF
15	TRBV2	TRBJ1-2	TRBD1	NA	TGTGCCAGCAGTTTGACAGGGGTAGTCAACTATGGCTACACCTTC	CASSLTGVVNYGYTF
16	TRBV5-1	TRBJ1-5	TRBD1	few	TGCGCCAGCAGCTCCCCAGACAGGGAGGGCAATCAGCCCCAGCATTTT	CASSSPDREGNQPQHF
16	TRBV10-3	TRBJ2-3	NA	NA	TGTGCCATCAGTCATCCCGGACAGTACTGGGCAGATACGCAGTATTTT	CAISHPGQYWADTQYF
12	TRBV20-1	TRBJ1-1	TRBD1	NA	TGCAGTGCTAGAGGGACAGGGACTGAAGCTTTCTTT	CSARGTGTEAFF
15	TRBV4-2	TRBJ2-1	NA	NA	TGTGCCAGCAGCCAAGATAAGACAGGCCCCTTCGAGCAGTTCTTC	CASSQDKTGPFEQFF
13	TRBV6-6	TRBJ2-1	NA	few	TGTGCCAGCAGTTGGCAACTACCCAATGAGCAGTTCTTC	CASSWQLPNEQFF
16	TRBV10-3	TRBJ2-1	TRBD2	NA	TGTGCCATCGGACTTTGGGCGGGAGGCCCAACGGATGAGCAGTTCTTC	CAIGLWAGGPTDEQFF
14	TRBV24-1	TRBJ2-3	NA	NA	TGTGCCACCAGTACTACCTTGTCATGGGAGGCGCAGTATTTT	CATSTTLSWEAQYF
15	TRBV25-1	TRBJ2-7	TRBD1	NA	TGTGCCAGCAGTCCCCGGGACAGGGAAAACTACGAGCAGTACTTC	CASSPRDRENYEQYF
12	TRBV30	TRBJ1-2	NA	NA	TGTGCCTGGATGCGGGGGACTTATGGCTACACCTTC	CAWMRGTYGYTF
17	TRBV20-1	TRBJ2-2	NA	once	TGCAGTGCTAGCTCCGGGACGGAAGGGGCGAACACCGGGGAGCTGTTTTTT	CSASSGTEGANTGELFF
13	TRBV10-3	TRBJ2-3	NA	many	TGTGCCATCAGTGAGTTGGACACAGATACGCAGTATTTT	CAISELDTDTQYF
15	TRBV6-2/TRBV6-3	TRBJ2-7	TRBD2	few	TGTGCCAGCAGTGACTTAGCGGGAGCTGACTACGAGCAGTACTTC	CASSDLAGADYEQYF
14	TRBV12-5	TRBJ2-1	TRBD2	NA	TGTGCTAGTGCCGCTAGCGGGAATTGGCATGAGCAGTTCTTC	CASAASGNWHEQFF
14	TRBV10-3	TRBJ2-5	NA	NA	TGTGCCATCGCAGGGAAGGACAGCTACAATGAGCAGTACTTC	CAIAGKDSYNEQYF
16	TRBV5-1	TRBJ2-1	NA	once	TGCGCCAGCAGCTTGGTCAGTCAGACTACCTACAATGAGCAGTTCTTC	CASSLVSQTTYNEQFF
15	TRBV29-1	TRBJ1-1	NA	NA	TGCAGCGTTGATCGGGACCCCGATGGGAACACTGAAGCTTTCTTT	CSVDRDPDGNTEAFF
14	TRBV7-2	TRBJ1-2	TRBD1	NA	TGTGCCAGCAGCTTATTCGGGACAGGGCTTGGCTACACCTTC	CASSLFGTGLGYTF
14	TRBV25-1	TRBJ1-2	NA	few	TGTGCCAGCAGAGACACGGGGCAGTTGTATGGCTACACCTTC	CASRDTGQLYGYTF
15	TRBV20-1	TRBJ2-1	NA	NA	TGCAGTGCTCGCCACGGGGATTACTCCTACAATGAGCAGTTCTTC	CSARHGDYSYNEQFF
14	TRBV5-1	TRBJ2-1	NA	NA	TGCGCCAGCCGCGAGCAGGCTTCCTACAATGAGCAGTTCTTC	CASREQASYNEQFF
16	TRBV7-2	TRBJ2-6	NA	once	TGTGCCAGCAGCTTAGGCATTGGCCTCTGGGCCAACGTCCTGACTTTC	CASSLGIGLWANVLTF
13	TRBV7-2	TRBJ1-2	NA	few	TGTGCCAGCAGCTTAGTAGGCGGGAATAGCTACACCTTC	CASSLVGGNSYTF
10	TRBV29-1	TRBJ2-3	TRBD2	few	TGCGGCGTTGTGAGCGGGGCCCAGTATTTT	CGVVSGAQYF
14	TRBV13	TRBJ2-1	NA	NA	TGTGCCAGCAGCCCCGCGGGACCCCACAATGAGCAGTTCTTC	CASSPAGPHNEQFF
16	TRBV15	TRBJ1-2	TRBD1	few	TGTGCCACCAGCAGCCCCGCACAGGGGCTGAACTATGGCTACACCTTC	CATSSPAQGLNYGYTF
17	TRBV12-3/TRBV12-4	TRBJ1-1	TRBD1	NA	TGTGCCAGCAGTTCCGACAGGGGAGAGGTCATGAGCACTGAAGCTTTCTTT	CASSSDRGEVMSTEAFF
14	TRBV7-9	TRBJ1-6	NA	NA	TGTGCCAGCAGCTTAGCCCCACGAAATTCACCCCTCCACTTT	CASSLAPRNSPLHF
14	TRBV30	TRBJ2-7	NA	NA	TGTGCCTGGAGTGTAACTAGTGGGGCCTACGAGCAGTACTTC	CAWSVTSGAYEQYF
14	TRBV10-3	TRBJ1-1	NA	once	TGTGCCATCAGTGAACAGGTGGTGAACACTGAAGCTTTCTTT	CAISEQVVNTEAFF
14	TRBV28	TRBJ2-7	NA	few	TGTGCCAGCAGTGGATTTGACGGCACCTACGAGCAGTACTTC	CASSGFDGTYEQYF
13	TRBV11-2	TRBJ2-7	NA	few	TGTGCCAGCAGCTTACGTCGGGATCACGAGCAGTACTTC	CASSLRRDHEQYF
15	TRBV5-5	TRBJ2-1	TRBD1	many	TGTGCCAGCAGCTCCGGGACAGGGTCCTACAATGAGCAGTTCTTC	CASSSGTGSYNEQFF
14	TRBV18	TRBJ2-1	TRBD2	NA	TGTGCCAGCTCACGGACTAGCGGGAGGGCCCGGCAGTTCTTC	CASSRTSGRARQFF
14	TRBV24-1	TRBJ2-3	NA	NA	TGTGCCACCAGTGATACCACAGGATCAGATACGCAGTATTTT	CATSDTTGSDTQYF
15	TRBV20-1	TRBJ2-7	TRBD2	NA	TGCAGTGCTAGTGGGGGACTAGCGATGACCTACGAGCAGTACTTC	CSASGGLAMTYEQYF
15	TRBV12-3/TRBV12-4	TRBJ2-1	TRBD1	few	TGTGCCAGCAGCCTGGACAGGGGGCTTGGCAATGAGCAGTTCTTC	CASSLDRGLGNEQFF
14	TRBV19	TRBJ1-2	NA	NA	TGTGCCAGTAGTACGGCGGAGGACTATGCGGGCTACACCTTC	CASSTAEDYAGYTF
13	TRBV20-1	TRBJ2-3	TRBD2	NA	TGCAGCTGGTGGGGGGGAGTCACAGATACGCAGTATTTT	CSWWGGVTDTQYF
17	TRBV6-6	TRBJ2-3	NA	NA	TGTGCCAGCAGGGACGGATCATTGATGGAAGGCACAGATACGCAGTATTTT	CASRDGSLMEGTDTQYF
15	TRBV20-1	TRBJ2-1	NA	NA	TGCAGTGCTAGGCGGCTACCAAGCTCCTACAATGAGCAGTTCTTC	CSARRLPSSYNEQFF
15	TRBV7-2	TRBJ2-1	TRBD1	NA	TGTGCCAGCAGCTCACAGGGGACGTCCTACAATGAGCAGTTCTTC	CASSSQGTSYNEQFF
15	TRBV7-3	TRBJ2-1	NA	NA	TGTGCCAGCAGCTTAATGGGCCTAGGCCGGGATGAGCAGTTCTTC	CASSLMGLGRDEQFF
13	TRBV2	TRBJ2-7	NA	many	TGTGCCAGCAGTGTACGGGAGAGCTACGAGCAGTACTTC	CASSVRESYEQYF
18	TRBV5-1	TRBJ2-7	TRBD1	NA	TGCGCCAGCTCCCCCAAGGGGGCCCGAACCGTCTCTTACTACGAGCAGTACTTC	CASSPKGARTVSYYEQYF